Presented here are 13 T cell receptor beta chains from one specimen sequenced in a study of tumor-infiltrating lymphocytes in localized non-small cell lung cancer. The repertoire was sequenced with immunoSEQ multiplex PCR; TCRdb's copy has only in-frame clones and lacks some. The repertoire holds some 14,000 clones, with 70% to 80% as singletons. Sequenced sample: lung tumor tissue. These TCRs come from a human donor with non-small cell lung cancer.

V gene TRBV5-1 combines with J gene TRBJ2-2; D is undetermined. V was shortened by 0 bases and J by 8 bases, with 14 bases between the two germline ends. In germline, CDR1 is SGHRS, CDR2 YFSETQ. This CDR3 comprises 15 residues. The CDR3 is CASSLADGQTGELFF. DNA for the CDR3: TGCGCCAGCAGCTTGGCCGACGGCCAAACAGGGGAGCTGTTTTTT.

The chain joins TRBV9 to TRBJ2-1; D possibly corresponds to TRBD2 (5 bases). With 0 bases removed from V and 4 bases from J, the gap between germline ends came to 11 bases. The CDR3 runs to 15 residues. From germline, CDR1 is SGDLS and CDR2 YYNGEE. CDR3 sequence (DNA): TGTGCCAGCAGCGTAGATGGAGCGGAATACAATGAGCAGTTCTTC. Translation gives CASSVDGAEYNEQFF. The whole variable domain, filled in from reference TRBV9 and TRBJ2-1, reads DSGVTQTPKHLITATGQRVTLRCSPRSGDLSVYWYQQSLDQGLQFLIQYYNGEERAKGNILERFSAQQFPDLHSELNLSSLELGDSALYFCASSVDGAEYNEQFFGPGTRLTVL.

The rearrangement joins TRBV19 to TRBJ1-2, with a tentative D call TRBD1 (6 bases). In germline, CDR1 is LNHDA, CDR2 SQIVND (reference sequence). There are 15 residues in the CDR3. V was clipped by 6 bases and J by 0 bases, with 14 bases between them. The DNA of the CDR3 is TGTGCCAGTAGGCCCGAGGGGGAAGCTAACTATGGCTACACCTTC. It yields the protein CASRPEGEANYGYTF.

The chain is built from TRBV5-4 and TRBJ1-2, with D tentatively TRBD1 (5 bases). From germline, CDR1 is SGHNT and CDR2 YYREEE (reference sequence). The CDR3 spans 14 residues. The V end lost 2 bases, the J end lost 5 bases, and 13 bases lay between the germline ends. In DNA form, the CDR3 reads TGTGCCAGCAGCTTTGCCGGGGCAGCTTATGGCTACACCTTC. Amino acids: CASSFAGAAYGYTF.

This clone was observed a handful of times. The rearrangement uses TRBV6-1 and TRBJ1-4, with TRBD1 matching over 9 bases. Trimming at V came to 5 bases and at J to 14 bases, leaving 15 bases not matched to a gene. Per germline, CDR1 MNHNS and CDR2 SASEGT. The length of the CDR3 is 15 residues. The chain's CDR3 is CASSLQRDREVGLFF. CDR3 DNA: TGTGCCAGCAGTCTCCAGAGGGACAGGGAGGTTGGGCTGTTTTTT.

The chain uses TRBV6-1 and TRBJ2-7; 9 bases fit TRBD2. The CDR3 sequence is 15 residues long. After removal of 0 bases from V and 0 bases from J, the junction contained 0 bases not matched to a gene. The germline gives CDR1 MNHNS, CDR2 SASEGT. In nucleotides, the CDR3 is TGTGCCAGCAGTGAAGCTAGCGGGAGCTCCTACGAGCAGTACTTC. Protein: CASSEASGSSYEQYF.

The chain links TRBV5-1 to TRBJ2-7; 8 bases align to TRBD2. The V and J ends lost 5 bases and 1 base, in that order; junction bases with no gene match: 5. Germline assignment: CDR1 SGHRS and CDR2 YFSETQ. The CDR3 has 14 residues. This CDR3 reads CASRPLAVSYEQYF. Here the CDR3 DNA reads TGCGCCAGCAGACCACTAGCGGTTTCCTACGAGCAGTACTTC.

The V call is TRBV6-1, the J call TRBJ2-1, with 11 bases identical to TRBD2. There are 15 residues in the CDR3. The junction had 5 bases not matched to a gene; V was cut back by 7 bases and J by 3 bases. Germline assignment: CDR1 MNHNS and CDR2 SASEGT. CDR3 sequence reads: CASNLSGGGYNEQFF. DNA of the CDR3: TGTGCCAGCAACCTTAGCGGGGGGGGCTACAATGAGCAGTTCTTC.

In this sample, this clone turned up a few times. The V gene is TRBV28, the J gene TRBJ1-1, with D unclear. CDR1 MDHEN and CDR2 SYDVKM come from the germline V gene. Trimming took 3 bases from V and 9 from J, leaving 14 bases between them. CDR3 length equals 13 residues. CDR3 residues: CASSLEAREQAFF. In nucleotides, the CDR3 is TGTGCCAGCAGTTTGGAGGCCAGAGAGCAAGCTTTCTTT.

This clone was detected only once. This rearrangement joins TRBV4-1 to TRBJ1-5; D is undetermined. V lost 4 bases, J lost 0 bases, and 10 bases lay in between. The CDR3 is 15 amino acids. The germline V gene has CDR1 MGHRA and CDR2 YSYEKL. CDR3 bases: TGCGCCAGCAGCCTCGCGTCCCATAGCAATCAGCCCCAGCATTTT. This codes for CASSLASHSNQPQHF.

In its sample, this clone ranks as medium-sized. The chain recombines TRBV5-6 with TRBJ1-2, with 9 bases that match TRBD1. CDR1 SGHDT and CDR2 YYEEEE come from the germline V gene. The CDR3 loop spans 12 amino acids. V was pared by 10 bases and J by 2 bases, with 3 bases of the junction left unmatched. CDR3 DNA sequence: TGTGCCTCCGGGACAGGGAACTATGGCTACACCTTC. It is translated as CASGTGNYGYTF.

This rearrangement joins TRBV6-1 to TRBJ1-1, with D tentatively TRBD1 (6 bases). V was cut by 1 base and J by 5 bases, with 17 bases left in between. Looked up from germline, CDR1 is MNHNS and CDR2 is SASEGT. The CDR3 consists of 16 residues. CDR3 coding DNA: TGTGCCAGCAGTGAAGACAGGGTAGTATGGAATACTGAAGCTTTCTTT. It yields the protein CASSEDRVVWNTEAFF.

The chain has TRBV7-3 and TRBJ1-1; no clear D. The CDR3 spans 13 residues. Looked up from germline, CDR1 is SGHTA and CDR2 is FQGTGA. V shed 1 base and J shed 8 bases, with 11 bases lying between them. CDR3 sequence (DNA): TGTGCCAGCAGCTTAAGTCCCTGGACCGAAGCTTTCTTT. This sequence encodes CASSLSPWTEAFF.